This T cell receptor (beta chain) stems from a study of T cells expressing NK-cell markers. Study-wide results and limits: The share of CD8+ T cells held by dominant NKG2C+ clonotypes was 1.0-7.0% in several donors.

This CDR3 has 17 residues. Germline CDR1 and CDR2: SGHAT and FQNNGV. A word on this clonotype: Its specificity is unknown.

TCRdb reprocessed the 5' RACE reads and reports one entry per CDR3 protein, with no DNA. This listing includes some 440,000 distinct CDR3 sequences. Sequenced: blood T cells: a sorted CD56 or NKG2C T cell subset, CD4+ or CD8+ T cells, or bulk PBMC T cells (not recorded which). This chain connects TRBV11-2 to TRBJ2-4; TCRdb proposes TRBD2, but this gene call is untestable without DNA. The sequence was obtained from a woman in her 50s in good health. The CDR3 sequence is CASSTLSGGLAKNIQYF.